This TCR beta chain was recorded in a study of blood T cell repertoires in COVID-19 (dated by TCRdb to about 2020). At the level of the whole study: Collaborator samples came from the United States, Italy and Spain and covered acute and convalescent phases of COVID-19. The prospective study material was composed of cDNA or gDNA derived from T cells, B-cell-depleted T cells, or PBMCs. Deeply sampled blood TCRbeta repertoires from subjects exposed to, actively infected with, or recovered from COVID-19 were included in the dataset. A freely available public database, intended as a resource for researchers studying the immune response to SARS-CoV-2, is where the repertoires were released. The samples were drawn from two sources: the first 160 participants of the ongoing ImmuneRACE study, and about 1,300 subjects contributed by 6 global collaborators. Nearly every sample came with metadata listing a de-identified subject ID, COVID-19 status, age in years and sex. Where available, HLA class I and class II types were obtained from metadata supplied by the sample provider rather than from assay-based typing.

V is shortened by 4 bases, J by 5 bases, and the region joining them spans 14 bases. The germline V gene encodes CDR1 SEHNR and CDR2 FQNEAQ (reference sequence). There are 15 amino acids in the CDR3, from cysteine to phenylalanine inclusive. Only CDR3 DNA remains: 45 bases, in frame from the first base. Samples from volunteer blood donors who had recovered from COVID-19 were contributed by a second Seattle source. Collaborating institutions collected whole blood in K2EDTA tubes following their own protocols. Collaborator samples were shipped for TCRbeta analysis as frozen whole blood, isolated PBMCs, or DNA extracted from either sample type. TCRbeta CDR3 regions were amplified from genomic DNA using the immunoSEQ Assay, a bias-controlled multiplex PCR. From the authors' description of their analysis: The number of nucleated cells in each sample was estimated from the amplification of reference gene primers within the assay. To quantify the absolute abundance of each unique TCRbeta CDR3 rearrangement, sequence reads were collapsed and filtered. For each sample, productive Simpson clonality was calculated as the square root of Simpson's diversity index over productive rearrangements. What TCRdb holds here is the immuneACCESS table cut down to in-frame rearrangements. Part of the clones is not present; checked against another copy, under half of the missing clones reflect an unresolved V gene, and the others are unexplained. That table gives V, J and clone size, and the DNA gave D and trimming. The table for this sample lists about 190,000 clones; 65% to 80% of them were counted only once. The ten largest clones take up 13% of the sample.

Details on this clone: Its antigen remains undetermined. Base qualities are not recorded, but no much larger clone differs from it by a single base.

Here is what the overall study found, with its caveats: Clinical and demographic metadata were provided uncurated, with the amount varying by source and participant.

The TCR comes from a man aged 45 to 65 who had recovered from COVID-19. The chain joins TRBV7-9 to TRBJ1-4, and the D gene may be TRBD1, 6 bases matching. The material sequenced was peripheral blood. The CDR3 here reads CASSSTGSPNEKLFF. DNA sequence: TGTGCCAGCAGCTCAACAGGGTCCCCCAATGAAAAACTGTTTTTT.